This T cell receptor (beta chain) was profiled in a study of cytomegalovirus exposure and HLA in healthy donors (dated by TCRdb to between 2016 and 2019). Study-wide context: According to an earlier analysis of several hundred of the donors, about 179 million T cells yielded approximately 120 million unique TCR beta sequences and about 300 Gb of sequence data. Roughly 300 gigabases of sequencing data and around 90 million unique TCR sequences made up an early release that covered approximately 650 HLA-typed donors. Among the roughly 430 genotyped donors, about 85% belonged to the genetic ancestry cluster associated with self-reported Caucasian donors. The study aimed to test whether signatures of past pathogen exposure could be identified by cataloging public T cell receptors. Using immunosequencing, the study profiled T cell repertoires from 640 or so subjects and related those repertoires to cytomegalovirus serostatus. A separate validation cohort of approximately 130 different subjects was used in addition to the 666-subject first cohort. To predict cytomegalovirus infection status, the study brought together high-throughput TCR immunosequencing, statistical association of individual TCRs with disease status, and machine learning. In a later analysis, previously published TCR beta repertoires from 670 or so donors were re-analyzed and high-resolution HLA genotyping was added so that TCR occurrence patterns could be studied. The later analysis used no new phenotypic data to find candidate immune exposures, relying instead on TCR beta sequences and their occurrence across donors. An earlier analysis of roughly 600 of the donors used high-throughput TCR beta sequencing to judge whether each TCR beta V gene segment behaved as functional or pseudogenic. Alongside the repertoire data, information on donor age, sex, ethnicity and CMV serostatus was compiled. A later genetic analysis took genome-wide SNP genotypes for about 65% of the 666 donors and used that subset as a discovery cohort. All discovery cohort repertoires had been generated using a single sequencing platform. HLA typing included class I and class II loci at four-digit resolution. The number of donors typed differed by locus, with about 629-630 for A, B, C, DRB1 and DQB1, approximately 500 for DQA1, about 610 for DPA1, and 450 to 480 for DPB1. Roughly five DR-DQ haplotypes were handled as single units for association and clustering, since linkage in the cohort was strong. Among 300 to 500 genotyped donors of the cohort, an average of roughly 230,000 unique TCR beta nucleotide sequences was sequenced per donor, of which roughly 17% were non-productive. The investigation overall reported the following: This cohort had only TCR beta chains sequenced, and the lack of alpha or paired-chain data limited which features could be detected. A further reported finding was that TCR beta sequences accurately predicted the HLA-A and HLA-B alleles for most subjects in the first cohort. Presence/absence analyses assumed roughly uniform sequencing depth across donors, an assumption that may not hold. An association between a missense DCLRE1C variant and V-gene and J-gene trimming of TCR beta chains was found in a later genetic analysis and replicated in an independent cohort. Most TCR sequences were observed very rarely across donors, whereas some public TCRs were present in many individuals. In vitro tests confirmed that a few of the cytomegalovirus-associated TCR beta chains recognize cytomegalovirus antigens. Compared with equally common non-associated chains, HLA-associated TCR beta chains in a later analysis were more clonally expanded and had lower generation probabilities. Immune exposure information for the cohort was limited to CMV serostatus. At a false discovery rate of 0.05, a later analysis linked around 15,000 TCR beta sequences to specific HLA alleles. Because the 87-base-pair reads could not distinguish some IMGT-functional V segments, including TRBV6-2 and TRBV6-3, those segments were excluded. Because counts were too low, some 17 rarely observed V segments, including chromosome 9 orphons, were excluded from the earlier analysis of several hundred of the donors. In a later analysis, several top co-occurrence clusters were reported to appear linked to parvovirus B19, influenza, CMV and Epstein-Barr virus. In both the original and validation cohorts, the classifier was reported to diagnose cytomegalovirus status with high specificity and sensitivity. Strong co-occurrence of HLA alleles, especially DR and DQ, made assigning TCR associations to individual alleles difficult. In a later analysis, the rate of TCR association differed among HLA loci, with DRB1 alleles having the most associated TCRs and HLA-C alleles having the fewest. In the study, approximately 150 TCR beta chains were listed as associated with cytomegalovirus. Broadly in line with IMGT annotations, most TCR beta V segments showed up in productive rearrangements about 90% or about 30% of the time in an earlier analysis of around 550 of the donors. Because HLA typing was missing for some donors at each locus, association tests included only the typed subset. In a later genetic analysis, fewer N-insertions in productive TCRs were reported among donors in an Asian-associated ancestry cluster than the approximately 710-donor mean. Correlated functional status among segregating V segments might reflect linkage disequilibrium, but an unknown experimental factor could not be ruled out. According to a later analysis, most CMV-associated TCR beta chains appeared to be HLA-restricted, and the HLA associations seemed to be driven largely by CMV exposure. The authors suggested that the approach could potentially be generalized to other disease states and immunological phenotypes. A cluster of highly shared sequence variants was judged likely to represent a technical artifact of the sequencing pipeline.

About this clone itself: Which antigen it targets is not known. Base qualities are missing; no much larger clone stands one base away.

Libraries were built with the immunoSEQ multiplex PCR assay. For the multiplex PCR, a mixture combining 60 forward primers for TCR Vbeta segments and 13 reverse primers for TCR Jbeta segments was used. The CDR3 region of rearranged TCR beta genes was amplified from genomic DNA by a multiplex PCR assay. Amplified TCR beta libraries were sequenced as 87-base-pair reads on the Illumina HiSeq System. In the paper's pipeline: Across the 670 or so repertoires, a later analysis counted 60 million to 90 million unique TCR beta chains, roughly 11 million of which were shared by at least two donors. To remove PCR and sequencing errors, raw reads were error-corrected and collapsed into unique sequences using a nearest-neighbor algorithm that merged closely related sequences. CDR3 sequences were aligned to IMGT reference sequences to assign V, D and J gene segments. For a sequence to be retained, a match of at least six nucleotides to both a V gene segment and a J gene segment was required. A rearrangement was called productive if the CDR3 had no stop codons and remained in frame with V and J, and every other rearrangement was called non-productive. CDR3 was defined according to IMGT convention as the region running from the second conserved V-encoded cysteine to the conserved J-encoded phenylalanine. The earlier analysis of 587 of the donors excluded sequences that lacked an unambiguous match to a single V gene segment. An earlier analysis of fewer than 750 of the donors called V segments functional above 56.7% productive rearrangements and segregating when the between-donor standard deviation exceeded 5%. To diagnose cytomegalovirus status from the catalog of TCR beta chain sequences, a statistical classification framework was built. V and J gene assignment, in a later analysis, came from comparing TCR nucleotide sequences with IMGT/GENE-DB human TR gene sequences. A later analysis assigned CDR3 sequences and most-parsimonious VDJ recombination scenarios with the TCRdist pipeline. In a later analysis, every TCR beta chain was defined by the combination of its CDR3 amino acid sequence and its V-gene family, and reads without a unique V-gene family were dropped. A later analysis removed 550 to 650 highly shared, low-generation-probability nucleotide sequences to deal with suspected cross-contamination and a sequencing artifact. For each public chain, a later analysis derived a clonal expansion index from normalized ranks of inferred template counts within each repertoire. In a later analysis, generation probabilities were computed with a VDJ recombination model fitted to out-of-frame rearrangements, and the resulting probabilities were checked against IGoR. In a later analysis, hypergeometric tests were used to score TCR-TCR, TCR-HLA and TCR-CMV co-occurrence, with a repertoire-size bias correction applied to TCR pairs. To estimate false discovery rates, a later analysis permuted the HLA or CMV assignments 20 times. A later analysis grouped co-occurring TCRs with DBSCAN, adding TCRdist sequence similarity when clustering within HLA-allele-positive subsets. Repertoires with fewer than 30,000 or more than 120,000 public chains, plus five repertoires with anomalous nucleotide sharing, were excluded from co-occurrence clustering. The table was pulled from immuneACCESS by TCRdb, which kept in-frame rearrangements only. Such tables lose some clones; where checked, under half of the loss comes from unresolved V genes, and the rest has no known cause. Clone size and the V and J calls come from that table; the DNA yielded D and trimming. The sample yields approximately 150,000 clones; more than 80% were counted once. The ten largest clones add up to roughly 4.9% of the sample.

In total, 666 healthy bone marrow donors made up the cohort. All cohort members were sampled while nominally healthy, although unrecorded immune exposures were likely present. The donor tested CMV seropositive, placing the donor among the roughly 300 seropositive members of the cohort. Each donor provided a peripheral blood sample, and peripheral blood mononuclear cells were used for TCR beta sequencing. The Qiagen DNeasy Blood Extraction Kit was used to extract genomic DNA from the blood cell samples. Germline trimming: 0 bases from V, 7 bases from J; junction bases outside gene matches: 4. CDR1 and CDR2, looked up from the germline V gene (reference sequence), are LNHNV and YYDKDF. Including the terminal cysteine and phenylalanine, the CDR3 comprises 15 residues. Solely the CDR3 DNA is kept, with 45 bases framed from the first base.

Recombination joined TRBV15 with TRBJ1-4; 8 junctional bases match TRBD1. This sequence was found in a woman younger than 30 in good health and CMV-seropositive. Sample: PBMCs. The CDR3 protein: CATSRERDRPEKLFF. The DNA sequence is as follows: TGTGCCACCAGCAGAGAGAGGGACAGGCCTGAAAAACTGTTTTTT.